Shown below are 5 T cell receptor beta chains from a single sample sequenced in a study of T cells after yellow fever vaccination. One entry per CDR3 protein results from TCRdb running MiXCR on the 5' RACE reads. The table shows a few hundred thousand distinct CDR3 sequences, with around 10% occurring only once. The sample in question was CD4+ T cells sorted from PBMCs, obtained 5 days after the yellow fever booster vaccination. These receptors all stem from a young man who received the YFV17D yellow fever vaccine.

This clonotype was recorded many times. CDR3: CASSPKGGLGYGYTF. The CDR3, as DNA: TGTGCCAGCAGCCCGAAGGGGGGTTTAGGCTATGGCTACACCTTC. The chain couples TRBV5-5 to TRBJ1-2; D is perhaps TRBD1 (6 bases). Trimming took off 4 bases at V and 4 bases at J, with 17 bases between the two ends. From germline, CDR1 is SGHKS and CDR2 YYEKEE (reference sequence). CDR3 size: 15 residues.

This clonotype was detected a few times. CDR3 residues: CASKLGRTGLTSGDNEQFF. The CDR3 DNA sequence: TGTGCCAGCAAACTGGGCCGGACAGGGTTAACTAGCGGGGACAATGAGCAGTTCTTC. The rearrangement links TRBV12-3 or TRBV12-4 to TRBJ2-1; 10 positions match TRBD2. V shed 7 bases, J shed 5 bases, and the junction held 20 bases outside the gene matches. There are 19 residues in the CDR3.

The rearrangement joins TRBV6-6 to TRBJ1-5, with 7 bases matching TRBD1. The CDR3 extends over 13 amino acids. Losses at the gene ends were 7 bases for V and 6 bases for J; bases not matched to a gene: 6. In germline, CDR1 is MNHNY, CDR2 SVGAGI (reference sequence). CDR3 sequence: CASIEQGSQPQHF. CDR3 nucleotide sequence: TGTGCCAGCATAGAACAGGGGAGTCAGCCCCAGCATTTT.

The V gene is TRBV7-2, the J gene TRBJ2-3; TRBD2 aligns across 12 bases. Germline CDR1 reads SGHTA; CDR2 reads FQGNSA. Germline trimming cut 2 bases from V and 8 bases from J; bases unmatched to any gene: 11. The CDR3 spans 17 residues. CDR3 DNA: TGTGCCAGCAGCTTATCCCGGACTAGCGGGGTACAAGGTACGCAGTATTTT. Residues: CASSLSRTSGVQGTQYF.

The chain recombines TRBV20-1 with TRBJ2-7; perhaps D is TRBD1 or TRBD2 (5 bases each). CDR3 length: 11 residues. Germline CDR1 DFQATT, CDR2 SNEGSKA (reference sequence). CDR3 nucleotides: TGCAGTGCTTCTTCCGGGACGGCTCTCTATGTC. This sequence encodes CSASSGTALYV.